This is a list of T cell receptor beta chains from one sample in a study of shared clonotypes between healthy human individuals. Clones were sequenced by immunoSEQ multiplex PCR, and TCRdb holds only the in-frame ones, with some missing. The repertoire holds hundreds of thousands of clones, with 90% to 97% as singletons. The source material was naive CD8+ T cells sorted from blood. All receptors derive from a man younger than 45 in good health. The CDR3 runs from the conserved cysteine through the conserved F or W. Clone size is given for some rows only: seen once, a few or many times, or a class if the clone is expanded.

abundance: NA; v_gene: TRBV13; CDR3aa: CASSLGGGSGYTF
abundance: NA; v_gene: TRBV19; CDR3aa: CASSRSGRDYEQYF
abundance: NA; v_gene: TRBV10-3; CDR3aa: CAISESRGAGNTIYF
abundance: once; v_gene: TRBV2; CDR3aa: CASSERSSGAFF
abundance: NA; v_gene: TRBV7-9; CDR3aa: CASSLTTGNEQFF
abundance: NA; v_gene: TRBV10-2; CDR3aa: CASDGGSQETQYF
abundance: NA; v_gene: TRBV5-1; CDR3aa: CASSLGAETYEQYF
abundance: NA; v_gene: TRBV9; CDR3aa: CASSPTGTSGNEQFF
abundance: once; v_gene: TRBV19; CDR3aa: CASNRLGQDSGANVLTF
abundance: NA; v_gene: TRBV7-8; CDR3aa: CASTLADGYEQYF
abundance: NA; v_gene: TRBV4-3; CDR3aa: CASSQWKSSGTGANYGYTF
abundance: once; v_gene: TRBV4-3; CDR3aa: CASSHLFPPGQTDTQYF
abundance: NA; v_gene: TRBV7-9; CDR3aa: CASSRDNTYEQYF
abundance: NA; v_gene: TRBV11-2; CDR3aa: CASSLASGGSYNEQFF
abundance: NA; v_gene: TRBV7-8; CDR3aa: CASSLPAGGDQPQHF
abundance: NA; v_gene: TRBV5-4; CDR3aa: CASSLLSGSVYEQYF
abundance: NA; v_gene: TRBV7-9; CDR3aa: CASSLTDSNQPQHF
abundance: NA; v_gene: TRBV27; CDR3aa: CASSLQPGLARSYEQYF
abundance: NA; v_gene: TRBV7-2; CDR3aa: CASSLVGGSSFF
abundance: NA; v_gene: TRBV28; CDR3aa: CASSLLGQGYEQYF
abundance: NA; v_gene: TRBV9; CDR3aa: CASSPFRDSPNYGYTF
abundance: NA; v_gene: TRBV9; CDR3aa: CASSVETPGLAESYNEQFF
abundance: NA; v_gene: TRBV7-9; CDR3aa: CASSLYTGGPNYGYTF
abundance: NA; v_gene: TRBV27; CDR3aa: CASSFAPASQPQHF
abundance: NA; v_gene: TRBV7-2; CDR3aa: CASSLVGTDNYGYTF
abundance: NA; v_gene: TRBV6-5; CDR3aa: CASSHYLRGGYTF
abundance: once; v_gene: TRBV9; CDR3aa: CASSPSGGATFF
abundance: NA; v_gene: TRBV6-1; CDR3aa: CASSGQGVGTQYF
abundance: NA; v_gene: TRBV2; CDR3aa: CASSEETSTDTQYF
abundance: NA; v_gene: TRBV6-1; CDR3aa: CASGGTSATDTQYF
abundance: NA; v_gene: TRBV7-9; CDR3aa: CASSSPSGRAFNEQFF
abundance: once; v_gene: TRBV4-1; CDR3aa: CASSQLGLAGIPEQFF
abundance: NA; v_gene: TRBV29-1; CDR3aa: CSVARRTTAGGDWETQYF
abundance: NA; v_gene: TRBV4-1; CDR3aa: CASSQGFGDPEGDTQYF
abundance: NA; v_gene: TRBV7-9; CDR3aa: CASSFIRGTNTEAFF
abundance: once; v_gene: TRBV7-9; CDR3aa: CASSLRSANTGELFF
abundance: NA; v_gene: TRBV7-9; CDR3aa: CASSPRDGELFF
abundance: NA; v_gene: TRBV29-1; CDR3aa: CSVRVDSGNTIYF
abundance: NA; v_gene: TRBV9; CDR3aa: CASSLVSNEQFF
abundance: NA; v_gene: TRBV5-1; CDR3aa: CASSLATGYNEQFF
abundance: NA; v_gene: TRBV18; CDR3aa: CASSPPTFSGELFF
abundance: NA; v_gene: TRBV5-4; CDR3aa: CASSQTGVGTDTQYF
abundance: NA; v_gene: TRBV7-8; CDR3aa: CASSDFGEREGTDTQYF
abundance: NA; v_gene: TRBV19; CDR3aa: CASSIDISYNEQFF
abundance: once; v_gene: TRBV10-1; CDR3aa: CASSEDRTDNEQFF
abundance: once; v_gene: TRBV5-6; CDR3aa: CASSGDTGELFF
abundance: NA; v_gene: TRBV7-8; CDR3aa: CASSSPLENGQRRYGYTF
abundance: NA; v_gene: TRBV9; CDR3aa: CASSGLAGYNEQFF
abundance: NA; v_gene: TRBV9; CDR3aa: CASSGGLEIYSYNEQFF
abundance: NA; v_gene: TRBV9; CDR3aa: CASSGQRSDTQYF
abundance: NA; v_gene: TRBV15; CDR3aa: CATSFGVGRQVGTQYF
abundance: once; v_gene: TRBV7-2; CDR3aa: CASSLLGGGRAYNEQFF
abundance: NA; v_gene: TRBV29-1; CDR3aa: CSVEISGLESYEQYF
abundance: NA; v_gene: TRBV29-1; CDR3aa: CSVGDHGMATDTQYF